Listed below are T cell receptor beta chains from one sample, sequenced in a study of T cell changes during pregnancy in multiple sclerosis. Measured with immunoSEQ multiplex PCR; TCRdb has only the in-frame clones, and not every one. The table lists about 89,000 clones, 92% of them singletons, with roughly 2.1% in the top ten. This specimen was peripheral blood, taken after pregnancy. These receptors all stem from a female donor in good health, enrolled as a control in a pregnancy study. The CDR3 runs from the conserved cysteine through the conserved F or W. A D gene is named only where the DNA matches it firmly. Size is omitted from some rows. Given values are once, few, many or a class for expanded clones.

V	size	J	D	CDR3	DNA
TRBV6-1	few	TRBJ2-3	TRBD1	CASNLQGAADTQYF	TGTGCCAGCAACCTACAGGGGGCCGCAGATACGCAGTATTTT
TRBV20-1	.	TRBJ2-5	.	CSANIAQTQYF	TGCAGTGCTAACATAGCCCAGACCCAGTACTTC
TRBV18	.	TRBJ1-1	.	CASSATGTLASVGNTEAFF	TGTGCCAGCTCAGCCACAGGGACACTCGCGTCCGTGGGGAACACTGAAGCTTTCTTT
TRBV5-1	.	TRBJ2-1	.	CASSTTGYNEQFF	TGCGCCAGCAGCACCACAGGATACAATGAGCAGTTCTTC
TRBV6-5	.	TRBJ1-1	.	CASSYSQGDTEAFF	TGTGCCAGCAGTTACTCGCAGGGCGACACTGAAGCTTTCTTT
TRBV21-1	.	TRBJ1-2	.	CASSKLRGMWYGYTF	TGTGCCAGCAGCAAATTGCGGGGTATGTGGTATGGCTACACCTTC
TRBV6-1	.	TRBJ1-4	.	CASSEREWGEKLFF	TGTGCCAGCAGTGAGCGGGAATGGGGTGAAAAACTGTTTTTT
TRBV11-2	.	TRBJ1-1	.	CASSTLRFPEAFF	TGTGCCAGCAGCACCCTCAGGTTCCCAGAAGCTTTCTTT
TRBV10-3	.	TRBJ2-1	TRBD2	CAILAESSYNEQFF	TGTGCCATTCTAGCGGAAAGCTCCTACAATGAGCAGTTCTTC
TRBV6-5	.	TRBJ2-7	.	CAISLQGYEQYF	TGTGCCATCAGTTTACAGGGTTACGAGCAGTACTTC
TRBV6-4	.	TRBJ2-1	TRBD2	CASSEAGGPYNEQFF	TGTGCCAGCAGTGAAGCGGGGGGACCCTACAATGAGCAGTTCTTC
TRBV27	.	TRBJ2-7	.	CASSWRAEYEQYF	TGTGCCAGCAGTTGGAGGGCCGAATACGAGCAGTACTTC
TRBV4-1	once	TRBJ2-7	.	CASSPGLGSYEQYF	TGCGCCAGCAGCCCAGGGCTAGGATCCTACGAGCAGTACTTC
TRBV9	.	TRBJ2-1	TRBD1	CASSGFNPGQGYNEQFF	TGTGCCAGCAGCGGATTCAATCCGGGACAGGGTTACAATGAGCAGTTCTTC
TRBV7-2	.	TRBJ2-7	.	CASNPTSHSYEQYF	TGTGCCAGCAACCCAACTAGTCACTCCTACGAGCAGTACTTC
TRBV29-1	.	TRBJ2-7	.	CSVGTFQYEQYF	TGCAGCGTCGGGACATTTCAGTACGAGCAGTACTTC
TRBV4-2	once	TRBJ1-2	.	CASSQEVGEGLPEQLYGYTF	TGTGCCAGCAGCCAAGAAGTGGGGGAGGGGTTACCCGAACAACTATATGGCTACACCTTC
TRBV27	once	TRBJ1-1	.	CASSTRGQFEAFF	TGTGCCAGCAGTACCCGCGGACAGTTTGAAGCTTTCTTT
TRBV7-9	once	TRBJ2-3	.	CASSLSESHTQYF	TGTGCCAGCAGCTTAAGTGAGTCTCATACGCAGTATTTT
TRBV6-1	few	TRBJ2-7	TRBD1	CASSMGQAYEQYF	TGTGCCAGCAGCATGGGACAGGCATACGAGCAGTACTTC
TRBV19	.	TRBJ1-2	.	CASSIHRDGYTF	TGTGCCAGTAGTATCCACAGGGATGGCTACACCTTC
TRBV28	.	TRBJ2-3	TRBD2	CASSFFGRVGKPSTDTQYF	TGTGCCAGCAGTTTCTTCGGGAGGGTTGGAAAACCAAGCACAGATACGCAGTATTTT
TRBV5-1	.	TRBJ2-7	.	CASRFRDTTYEQYF	TGCGCCAGCAGATTTCGGGACACTACCTACGAGCAGTACTTC
TRBV6-5	once	TRBJ1-4	TRBD1	CASSGRGGANEKLFF	TGTGCCAGCAGTGGAAGAGGGGGCGCGAATGAAAAACTGTTTTTT
TRBV18	.	TRBJ1-1	TRBD1	CASSPLHRGLNTEAFF	TGTGCCAGCTCACCACTTCACAGGGGGCTTAATACTGAAGCTTTCTTT
TRBV7-7	.	TRBJ2-5	TRBD1	CASSLDQGAKETQYF	TGTGCTAGCAGCTTAGATCAGGGGGCGAAAGAGACCCAGTACTTC
TRBV7-9	once	TRBJ2-5	.	CASSLAGGSETQYF	TGTGCCAGCAGCTTAGCGGGGGGATCCGAGACCCAGTACTTC
TRBV9	.	TRBJ1-1	.	CASSVVLGQEAFF	TGTGCCAGCAGCGTAGTATTAGGACAAGAAGCTTTCTTT
TRBV19	.	TRBJ2-1	.	CASSSLASHNEQFF	TGTGCCAGTAGTAGTCTAGCGTCCCACAATGAGCAGTTCTTC
TRBV9	few	TRBJ2-3	TRBD2	CASSTHGGFTDTQYF	TGTGCCAGCAGCACCCACGGGGGGTTCACAGATACGCAGTATTTT
TRBV18	few	TRBJ2-1	TRBD2	CASSPGPSGAYNEQFF	TGTGCCAGCTCACCAGGGCCTAGCGGGGCGTACAATGAGCAGTTCTTC
TRBV27	.	TRBJ2-4	.	CASRILGGSDIQYF	TGTGCCAGCAGAATCCTAGGGGGATCAGACATTCAGTACTTC
TRBV27	.	TRBJ2-4	.	CASSSRQTLAKNIQYF	TGTGCCAGCAGTTCCCGACAGACTCTAGCCAAAAACATTCAGTACTTC
TRBV7-3	once	TRBJ2-2	.	CASSSNTAGELFF	TGTGCCAGCAGCTCTAATACAGCCGGGGAGCTGTTTTTT
TRBV11-3	once	TRBJ2-5	TRBD1	CASSPGQGKGETQYF	TGTGCCAGCAGCCCCGGACAGGGGAAAGGAGAGACCCAGTACTTC
TRBV6-7	.	TRBJ2-3	.	CASHPRADGTDTQYF	TGTGCCAGTCACCCGCGGGCAGACGGCACAGATACGCAGTATTTT
TRBV30	.	TRBJ2-3	.	CAWSVAQSTDTQYF	TGTGCCTGGAGTGTGGCACAAAGCACAGATACGCAGTATTTT
TRBV11-1	.	TRBJ2-7	TRBD2	CASSSLRLADRYEQYF	TGTGCCAGCAGCTCCCTTAGACTAGCCGACCGCTACGAGCAGTACTTC
TRBV2	.	TRBJ1-1	.	CASSEGWGGETEAFF	TGTGCCAGCAGTGAAGGGTGGGGAGGGGAGACTGAAGCTTTCTTT
TRBV7-9	.	TRBJ1-1	TRBD1	CASSSILGGREAFF	TGTGCCAGCAGCTCAATTCTAGGGGGCCGCGAAGCTTTCTTT
TRBV2	.	TRBJ2-3	.	CASGGTYTDTQYF	TGTGCCAGCGGGGGGACTTACACAGATACGCAGTATTTT
TRBV28	.	TRBJ2-7	TRBD2	CASSHGLAGGTFSYEQYF	TGTGCCAGCAGCCACGGACTAGCGGGAGGGACGTTTTCCTACGAGCAGTACTTC
TRBV11-2	.	TRBJ1-4	.	CASSGRSGKLFF	TGTGCCAGCAGCGGTCGTTCAGGGAAACTGTTTTTT
TRBV2	.	TRBJ2-1	TRBD2	CASTQGSGRVSNEQFF	TGTGCCAGCACCCAGGGTAGCGGGAGAGTATCGAATGAGCAGTTCTTC
TRBV5-1	once	TRBJ1-2	.	CASSLRQERGYTF	TGCGCCAGCAGTTTACGACAGGAAAGAGGCTACACCTTC
TRBV5-1	.	TRBJ1-6	.	CASSPGSSYNSPLHF	TGCGCCAGCAGCCCCGGTAGCTCCTATAATTCACCCCTCCACTTT
TRBV14	once	TRBJ1-2	.	CASSQSRGNYGYTF	TGTGCCAGCAGCCAATCAAGGGGTAACTATGGCTACACCTTC